Below are 7 T cell receptor beta chains sequenced from a single sample in a study of blood T cell repertoires in COVID-19. Generated by immunoSEQ multiplex PCR, the TCRdb table keeps only in-frame clones and is missing some. Of approximately 440,000 clones in the sample, about 87% are singletons; the top ten hold roughly an eighth. Specimen: peripheral blood. These receptors were collected from a woman between 45 and 65 years old with COVID-19, enrolled during active disease.

The chain is built from TRBV4-1 and TRBJ2-2; unclear D gene. This CDR3 has 17 residues. CDR1 and CDR2 (germline): MGHRA, YSYEKL. Trimming stripped 3 bases from V and 3 bases from J, with 17 bases between. The CDR3 DNA follows: TGCGCCAGCAGCCACGAACAAAGTACGCTTGACACCGGGGAGCTGTTTTTT. Its translation: CASSHEQSTLDTGELFF.

V usage is TRBV7-3 and J usage is TRBJ2-2; 8 bases are shared with TRBD2. V shed 2 bases and J 2 bases; nucleotides not matched to a gene: 1. CDR3 size: 15 residues. The germline gives CDR1 SGHTA, CDR2 FQGTGA. The CDR3 reads CASSLAGGNTGELFF. In DNA form, the CDR3 reads TGTGCCAGCAGCTTAGCGGGGGGCAACACCGGGGAGCTGTTTTTT.

This chain connects TRBV30 to TRBJ2-1; weak D call: TRBD2 (5 bases). Trimming took off 2 bases at V and 13 bases at J, with 12 bases between the two ends. The CDR3 is made up of 11 amino acids. Germline-derived CDR1 and CDR2 are GTSNPN and SVGIG (reference sequence). Written as DNA, the CDR3 is TGTGCCTGGAGTATAGGAGGCTTTCAGTTCTTC. Translating gives CAWSIGGFQFF.

This clone came up a few times. The same CDR3 can be traced to other DNA sequences in this sample. The V and J genes are TRBV6-2 or TRBV6-3 and TRBJ1-5; 8 bases are shared with TRBD1. Germline CDR1 reads MNHEY; CDR2 reads SVGEGT. CDR3 length: 16 residues. After removal of 4 bases from V and 2 bases from J, the junction contained 7 bases not matched to a gene. DNA for the CDR3: TGTGCCAGCAGTTCGGACAGGGTTGGAGGCAATCAGCCCCAGCATTTT. Protein sequence: CASSSDRVGGNQPQHF.

The chain couples TRBV7-2 to TRBJ2-7, with 7 bases that match TRBD1. V was pared by 1 base and J by 1 base, with 10 bases of the junction left unmatched. The CDR3 is 17 amino acids. CDR1 and CDR2 from the germline V gene are SGHTA and FQGNSA. CDR3 DNA: TGTGCCAGCAGCTTAGTATTAGGGACAGCAATTTCCTACGAGCAGTACTTC. It encodes CASSLVLGTAISYEQYF.

This clone was seen only once. The chain employs TRBV27 and TRBJ1-2, with D tentatively TRBD1 (5 bases). Trimming stripped 2 bases from V and 3 bases from J, with 22 bases between. The CDR3 consists of 18 residues. Per germline, CDR1 MNHEY and CDR2 SMNVEV (reference sequence). The CDR3 DNA reads as TGTGCCAGCAGTTTACGCCCCGTAGACAGCCTTACCGACTATGGCTACACCTTC. It yields the protein CASSLRPVDSLTDYGYTF.

The J gene is TRBJ1-5, the V gene TRBV2; 8 bases line up with TRBD1. V dropped 5 bases and J dropped 4; count of bases not matched to a gene: 4. The CDR3 loop spans 14 amino acids. In germline, CDR1 is SNHLY, CDR2 FYNNEI. CDR3 DNA: TGTGCCAGCAGTCTTGACAGGGGTAATCAGCCCCAGCATTTT. Protein sequence: CASSLDRGNQPQHF.